This T cell receptor (beta chain) was identified during a study of cytomegalovirus exposure and HLA in healthy donors. 13 Jbeta primers and 60 Vbeta primers were used for the PCR. Profiling relied on immunoSEQ multiplex PCR, and the TCRdb table lists in-frame clones only, not all of them. Here the sample spans fewer than 150,000 clones, around 79% being singletons. As to this clone: Relative to the germline gene, one junction end is altered; a read error may explain this.

CDR3 length: 12 amino acids. The V gene's germline CDR1 is SEHNR and CDR2 FQNEAQ (reference sequence). This sequence was found in a male donor in good health and CMV-seronegative. Sequencing used PBMCs. The chain uses TRBV7-9 and TRBJ2-7, with a weak D call TRBD2 (7 bases). The CDR3 coding sequence is TGTTCCAGCAGCTCAGAAGGGGGGGTGGAGTACTTC. Amino acid sequence: CSSSSEGGVEYF.